Listed here are 5 T cell receptor beta chains from one sample, sequenced in a study of OX40 agonist ivuxolimab in advanced cancers. The library was obtained by the immunoSEQ multiplex PCR assay. TCRdb took over this immuneACCESS table, retaining in-frame rearrangements with V and J assigned. Such tables are incomplete; in checked studies, under half of the missing clones stem from an unresolved V gene, and the remainder is unexplained. This sample lists 66,000 or so clones; roughly 87% were detected once. The ten top clones hold 2% of the sample. The input for sequencing was CD4+ or CD8+ T cells sorted from blood, taken in a trial of the OX40 agonist ivuxolimab. These receptors were obtained from an adult with an advanced solid tumor such as melanoma, head and neck, liver or kidney cancer.

V is TRBV5-1 and J is TRBJ1-6; D remains ambiguous. V lost 0 bases and J lost 0, with 13 bases in between. This CDR3 region has 18 residues. Germline lookup yields CDR1 SGHRS and CDR2 YFSETQ. The chain's CDR3 is CASSLVNGGSSYNSPLHF. CDR3 sequence (DNA): TGCGCCAGCAGCTTGGTAAATGGAGGGAGCTCCTATAATTCACCCCTCCACTTT.

The V gene is TRBV7-9, the J gene TRBJ1-5, with TRBD1 as a possible D gene (6 bases). Germline V gene lookup returns CDR1 SEHNR and CDR2 FQNEAQ (reference sequence). V was shortened by 3 bases and J by 9 bases, with 18 bases between the two germline ends. The CDR3 contains 15 residues. The CDR3 sequence is CASSLEGVGSWPQHF. CDR3 bases: TGTGCCAGCAGCTTGGAGGGGGTAGGAAGTTGGCCCCAGCATTTT.

The rearrangement joins TRBV15 to TRBJ2-7; perhaps TRBD2 as D (6 bases). The CDR3 covers 13 residues. CDR1 is LNHNV, CDR2 YYDKDF, per germline (reference sequence). With 1 base removed from V and 4 bases from J, the gap between germline ends came to 8 bases. The CDR3 sequence is CATSRGRDYEQYF. The CDR3 DNA reads TGTGCCACCAGCAGAGGGCGGGATTACGAGCAGTACTTC. Full variable domain (missing parts from reference TRBV15 and TRBJ2-7): DAMVIQNPRYQVTQFGKPVTLSCSQTLNHNVMYWYQQKSSQAPKLLFHYYDKDFNNEADTPDNFQSRRPNTSFCFLDIRSPGLGDTAMYLCATSRGRDYEQYFGPGTRLTVT.

This clone was seen once. This chain connects TRBV30 to TRBJ1-5; D may be TRBD1 (5 bases). The V gene's germline CDR1 is GTSNPN and CDR2 SVGIG (reference sequence). The CDR3 extends over 17 amino acids. V was clipped by 3 bases and J by 2 bases, with 20 bases between them. The CDR3 spells CAWSRGGYGDGNQPQHF. The CDR3, as DNA: TGTGCCTGGAGCCGCGGGGGGTACGGGGATGGCAATCAGCCCCAGCATTTT.

This clone was counted a few times. V usage is TRBV10-1 and J usage is TRBJ1-1; 12 bases are a match to TRBD1. Germline values: CDR1 WNHNN, CDR2 SYGVQD (reference sequence). With V trimmed by 4 bases and J by 6 bases, 6 bases remained unmatched. This CDR3 region has 15 residues. The CDR3 here is CASSAGTGGYSEAFF. In DNA, the CDR3 is TGCGCCAGCAGTGCCGGGACAGGGGGCTACTCTGAAGCTTTCTTT.